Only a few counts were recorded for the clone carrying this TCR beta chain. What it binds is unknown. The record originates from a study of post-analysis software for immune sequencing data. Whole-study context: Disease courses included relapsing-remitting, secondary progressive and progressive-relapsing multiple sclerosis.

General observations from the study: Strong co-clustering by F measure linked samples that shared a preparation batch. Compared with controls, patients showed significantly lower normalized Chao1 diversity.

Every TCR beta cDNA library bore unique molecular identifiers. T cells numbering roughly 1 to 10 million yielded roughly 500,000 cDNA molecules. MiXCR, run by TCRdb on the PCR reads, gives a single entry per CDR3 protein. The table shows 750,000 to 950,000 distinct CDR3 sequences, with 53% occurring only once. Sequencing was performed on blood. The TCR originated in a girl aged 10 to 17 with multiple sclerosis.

CDR3 in amino acids: CASSASLAEATDTQYF. The CDR3 DNA sequence: TGTGCCAGCAGCGCGTCGCTAGCGGAGGCCACAGATACGCAGTATTTT. J is TRBJ2-3 and V is TRBV9; 7 bases are shared with TRBD2. J lost 2 bases, V lost 3 bases, and 9 bases had no gene match. This CDR3 is built from 16 residues. The germline V gene encodes CDR1 SGDLS and CDR2 YYNGEE.